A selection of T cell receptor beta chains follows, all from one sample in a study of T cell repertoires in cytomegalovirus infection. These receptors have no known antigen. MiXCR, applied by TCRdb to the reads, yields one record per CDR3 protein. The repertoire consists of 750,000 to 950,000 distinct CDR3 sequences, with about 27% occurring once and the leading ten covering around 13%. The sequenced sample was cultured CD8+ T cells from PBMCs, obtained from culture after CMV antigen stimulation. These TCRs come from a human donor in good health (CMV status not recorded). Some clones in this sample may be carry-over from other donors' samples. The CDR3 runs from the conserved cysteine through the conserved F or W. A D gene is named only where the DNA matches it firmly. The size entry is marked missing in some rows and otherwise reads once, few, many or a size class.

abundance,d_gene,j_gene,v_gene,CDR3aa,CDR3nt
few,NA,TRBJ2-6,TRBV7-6,CASSSPRYSGANVLTF,TGTGCCAGCAGCTCTCCGAGGTACTCTGGGGCCAACGTCCTGACTTTC
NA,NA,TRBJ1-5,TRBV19,CASSIDGTVGQPQHF,TGTGCCAGTAGTATAGATGGAACAGTAGGTCAGCCCCAGCATTTT
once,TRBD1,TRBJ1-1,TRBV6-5,CASSRTGGSTEAFF,TGTGCCAGCAGTAGGACAGGGGGAAGTACTGAAGCTTTCTTT
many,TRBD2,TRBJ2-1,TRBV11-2,CASSSAGVLYNEQFF,TGTGCCAGCAGCTCCGCGGGGGTGCTCTACAATGAGCAGTTCTTC
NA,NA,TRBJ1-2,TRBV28,CASSFRQIYGYTF,TGTGCCAGCAGTTTCAGACAGATCTATGGCTACACCTTC
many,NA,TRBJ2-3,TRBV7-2,CASSLLFTDTQYF,TGTGCCAGCAGCTTGCTTTTCACAGATACGCAGTATTTT
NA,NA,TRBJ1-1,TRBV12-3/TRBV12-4,CASSLANHNEAFF,TGTGCCAGCAGTTTAGCAAATCACAACGAGGCTTTCTTT
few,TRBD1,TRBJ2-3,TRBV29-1,CSVYGQADTQYF,TGCAGCGTTTACGGACAGGCAGATACGCAGTATTTT
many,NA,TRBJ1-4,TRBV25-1,CASSPVPRANEKLFF,TGTGCCAGCAGTCCGGTCCCCAGGGCGAACGAAAAACTGTTTTTT
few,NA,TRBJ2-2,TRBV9,CASSGGRGDTGELFF,TGTGCCAGCAGCGGAGGGAGGGGGGACACCGGGGAGCTGTTTTTT
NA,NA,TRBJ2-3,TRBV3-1,CASSQDDYTDTQYF,TGTGCCAGCAGCCAAGACGACTATACAGATACGCAGTATTTT
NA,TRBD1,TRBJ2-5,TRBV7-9,CASSSTRDRGLLETQYF,TGTGCCAGCAGTTCAACCCGGGACAGGGGTCTCTTAGAGACCCAGTACTTC
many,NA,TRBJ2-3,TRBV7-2,CASSLEWGTDTQYF,TGTGCCAGCAGCTTAGAGTGGGGCACAGATACGCAGTATTTT
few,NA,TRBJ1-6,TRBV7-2,CASSFQGWGNSPLHF,TGTGCCAGCAGCTTCCAGGGATGGGGTAATTCACCCCTCCACTTT
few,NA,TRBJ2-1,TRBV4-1,CASSQDRPAYNEQFF,TGCGCCAGCAGCCAAGATCGTCCAGCATACAATGAGCAGTTCTTC
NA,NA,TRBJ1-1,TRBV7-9,CAIHPHNTAFF,TGTGCCATACACCCCCACAATACTGCTTTCTTT
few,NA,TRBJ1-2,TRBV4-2,CASSQEGARGYYGYTF,TGTGCCAGCAGCCAAGAGGGAGCACGAGGTTATTATGGCTACACCTTC
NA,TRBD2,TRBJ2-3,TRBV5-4,CASGRGEFTDTQYF,TGTGCCAGCGGACGGGGGGAATTCACAGATACGCAGTATTTT
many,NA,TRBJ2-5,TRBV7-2,CASSVWDGEETQYF,TGTGCCAGCAGCGTATGGGACGGCGAAGAGACCCAGTACTTC
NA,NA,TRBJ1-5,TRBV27,CASSDRFPQPQHF,TGTGCCAGCAGCGACAGATTCCCCCAGCCCCAGCATTTT
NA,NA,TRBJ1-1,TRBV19,CASNTRGGLDTEAFF,TGTGCCAGTAATACCCGTGGGGGATTAGACACTGAAGCTTTCTTT
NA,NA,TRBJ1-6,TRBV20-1,CSVGERRDPHF,TGCAGTGTCGGAGAGCGCCGGGACCCCCACTTT
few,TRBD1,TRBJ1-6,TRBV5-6,CASSFGQGGNSPLHF,TGTGCCAGCAGCTTCGGACAGGGCGGTAATTCACCCCTCCACTTT
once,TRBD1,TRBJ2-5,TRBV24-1,CATSQTGPETQYF,TGTGCCACCAGTCAGACAGGGCCGGAGACCCAGTACTTC
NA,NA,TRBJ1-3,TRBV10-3,CAISEKGPSGNTIYF,TGTGCCATCAGTGAGAAAGGCCCCTCTGGAAACACCATATATTTT
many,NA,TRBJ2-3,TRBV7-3,CASSRIRGGRDTQYF,TGTGCCAGCAGCCGGATCAGGGGGGGCCGAGATACGCAGTATTTT
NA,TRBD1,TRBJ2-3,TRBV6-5,CASRTFDRGTQYF,TGTGCCAGCAGAACCTTTGACAGGGGAACGCAGTATTTT
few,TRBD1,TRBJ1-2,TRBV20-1,CSQRARGNYGYTF,TGCAGTCAAAGGGCCAGGGGGAACTATGGCTACACCTTC
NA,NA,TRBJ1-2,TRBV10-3,CATEGGYGYTF,TGTGCCACCGAGGGAGGGTATGGCTACACCTTC
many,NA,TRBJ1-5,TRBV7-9,CASSLDEGYNQPQHF,TGTGCCAGCAGCTTAGACGAGGGTTATAATCAGCCCCAGCATTTT
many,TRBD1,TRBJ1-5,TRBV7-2,CASSSEGASNQPQHF,TGTGCCAGCAGCTCCGAGGGGGCTAGCAATCAGCCCCAGCATTTT
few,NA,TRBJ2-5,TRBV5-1,CASSPVTVQETQYF,TGCGCCAGCAGCCCGGTGACAGTCCAAGAGACCCAGTACTTC
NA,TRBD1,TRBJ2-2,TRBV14,CASSQHRGNTGELFF,TGTGCCAGCAGCCAACACAGGGGGAACACCGGGGAGCTGTTTTTT
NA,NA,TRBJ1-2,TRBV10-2,CASSELDGNYGYTF,TGCGCCAGCAGTGAGTTAGACGGGAACTATGGCTACACCTTC
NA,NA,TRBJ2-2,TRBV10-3,CAISEPAPGTNTGELFF,TGTGCCATCAGTGAGCCCGCGCCTGGGACGAACACCGGGGAGCTGTTTTTT
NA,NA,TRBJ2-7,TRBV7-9,CASSIDGAYEQYF,TGTGCCAGCAGCATAGACGGGGCCTACGAGCAGTACTTC
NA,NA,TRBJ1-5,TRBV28,CASSTGQPQPQHF,TGTGCCAGCAGTACCGGACAGCCTCAGCCCCAGCATTTT
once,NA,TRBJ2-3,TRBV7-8,CASSLGVYREQNTDTQYF,TGTGCCAGCAGCTTAGGAGTCTACAGGGAACAAAACACAGATACGCAGTATTTT
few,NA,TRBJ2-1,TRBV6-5,CASSYHPGGQGFGDEQFF,TGTGCCAGCAGTTACCACCCCGGGGGGCAGGGCTTCGGCGATGAGCAGTTCTTC
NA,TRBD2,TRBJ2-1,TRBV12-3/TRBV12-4,CASSFIAGGTESYNEQFF,TGTGCCAGCAGTTTTATCGCGGGGGGGACGGAATCCTACAATGAGCAGTTCTTC
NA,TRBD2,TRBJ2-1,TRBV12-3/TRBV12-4,CASSATSGGAYNEQFF,TGTGCCAGCAGTGCTACTAGCGGGGGCGCCTACAATGAGCAGTTCTTC
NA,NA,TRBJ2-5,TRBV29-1,CSVVPLGETQYF,TGCAGCGTTGTCCCACTGGGAGAGACCCAGTACTTC
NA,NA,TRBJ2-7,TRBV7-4,CASSLVTSFHEQYF,TGTGCCAGCAGCTTAGTCACTAGCTTTCACGAGCAGTACTTC
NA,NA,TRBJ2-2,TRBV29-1,CSVEDALELFF,TGCAGCGTTGAAGATGCCCTGGAGCTGTTTTTT
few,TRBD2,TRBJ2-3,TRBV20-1,CSVSDLAGDHTDTQYF,TGCAGTGTTTCGGATCTAGCGGGGGACCACACAGATACGCAGTATTTT
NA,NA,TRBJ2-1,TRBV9,CASSAPKDNNEQFF,TGTGCCAGCAGCGCCCCCAAGGACAACAATGAGCAGTTCTTC
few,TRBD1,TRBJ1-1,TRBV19,CASRGLGLAEAFF,TGTGCCTCGAGGGGGCTTGGGTTGGCTGAAGCTTTCTTT
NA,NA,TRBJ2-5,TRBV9,CASSVGGHRETQYF,TGTGCCAGCAGCGTAGGGGGCCACCGGGAGACCCAGTACTTC
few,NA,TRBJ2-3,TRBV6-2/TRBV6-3,CASSYLKGGQTSTDTQYF,TGTGCCAGCAGTTATCTTAAGGGGGGGCAGACGAGCACAGATACGCAGTATTTT
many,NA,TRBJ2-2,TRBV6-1,CASSDRGKNTGELFF,TGTGCCAGCAGTGATCGGGGAAAGAACACCGGGGAGCTGTTTTTT
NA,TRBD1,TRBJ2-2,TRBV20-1,CSAEGTANTGELFF,TGCAGTGCTGAGGGGACAGCCAACACCGGGGAGCTGTTTTTT
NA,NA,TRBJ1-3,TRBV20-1,CSARVEGAGNTIYF,TGCAGTGCTAGAGTAGAGGGTGCTGGAAACACCATATATTTT
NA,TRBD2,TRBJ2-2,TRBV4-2,CASSQTPGLGNTGELFF,TGTGCCAGCAGCCAAACGCCGGGACTAGGGAACACCGGGGAGCTGTTTTTT
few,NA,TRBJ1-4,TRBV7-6,CASTILGGQEKLFF,TGTGCCAGCACCATCTTAGGGGGGCAGGAAAAACTGTTTTTT